These 28 T cell receptor beta chains originate from one sample sequenced in a study of T cell responses to AZD1222 COVID-19 vaccine. Some clones are missing from TCRdb's copy, which holds only in-frame ones; the method was immunoSEQ multiplex PCR. The repertoire has tens of thousands of clones, 87% of them found once; the top ten carry approximately 10%. The sample was peripheral blood, taken 28 days after the second AZD1222 dose. Receptors were obtained from an adult who received the AZD1222 COVID-19 vaccine.

The rearrangement links TRBV6-2 or TRBV6-3 to TRBJ1-2, with TRBD1 matching 7 bases. This CDR3 contains 14 residues. Trimming at V came to 4 bases and at J to 2 bases, leaving 4 bases not matched to a gene. The germline V gene encodes CDR1 MNHEY and CDR2 SVGEGT. The DNA of the CDR3 is TGTGCCAGCAGTTCCCTGACAGGGAACTATGGCTACACCTTC. It translates to CASSSLTGNYGYTF.

The chain is built from TRBV5-4 and TRBJ2-2; 9 positions match TRBD2. CDR3 length: 13 residues. Germline V gives CDR1 SGHNT, CDR2 YYREEE (reference sequence). V lost 9 bases and J lost 5; bases outside the gene matches: 5. The CDR3 region is CATAGGLTGELFF. The CDR3 DNA sequence: TGTGCCACAGCGGGGGGCCTAACCGGGGAGCTGTTTTTT.

CDR3 bases: TGTGCCAGCAGCTTGGGTGGTCCAGCACTAGCGGGGATCTACGAGCAGTACTTC. Translation: CASSLGGPALAGIYEQYF. J is TRBJ2-7 and V is TRBV5-4, with 10 bases identical to TRBD2. The J segment lost 3 bases and the V segment lost 0 bases, leaving 12 bases of the junction unmatched. The CDR3 sequence is 18 residues long. Germline CDR1 and CDR2: SGHNT and YYREEE (reference sequence).

The gene calls are TRBV28 and TRBJ2-7, with D perhaps matching TRBD1 (5 bases). CDR1 MDHEN and CDR2 SYDVKM come from the germline V gene. V was trimmed by 3 bases and J by 3 bases, leaving 9 bases between them. This CDR3 is built from 13 residues. This CDR3 is CASSLYRNYEQYF. CDR3 sequence (DNA): TGTGCCAGCAGTTTGTACAGGAACTACGAGCAGTACTTC.

The sample holds one count of this clone. CDR3 protein: CASSFRDHNSNQPQHF. The CDR3 nucleotides are TGTGCCAGCAGCTTCAGAGACCACAATAGCAATCAGCCCCAGCATTTT. The chain combines TRBV7-2 with TRBJ1-5; D call uncertain. Trimming took 3 bases from V and 0 from J, leaving 12 bases between them. The CDR3 spans 16 residues. Germline CDR1 is SGHTA and CDR2 is FQGNSA.

This sequence joins TRBV6-5 and TRBJ2-5; TRBD1 matches at 7 bases. The germline V gene encodes CDR1 MNHEY and CDR2 SVGAGI. V was clipped by 9 bases and J by 6 bases; unmatched bases: 10. This CDR3 comprises 13 residues. CDR3 loop: CASRQGDGQTQYF. CDR3 DNA: TGTGCCAGTAGACAGGGAGATGGGCAGACCCAGTACTTC.

The gene calls are TRBV5-4 and TRBJ1-2; TRBD1 matches at 8 bases. CDR3 length: 16 amino acids. J lost 7 bases, V lost 3 bases, and 14 bases had no gene match. Looked up from germline, CDR1 is SGHNT and CDR2 is YYREEE (reference sequence). Here the CDR3 reads CASSSLNLTGAGGYTF. Written as DNA, the CDR3 is TGTGCCAGCAGCTCATTAAACCTGACAGGGGCGGGTGGCTACACCTTC.

V usage is TRBV19 and J usage is TRBJ2-2, with no clear D. The germline V gene encodes CDR1 LNHDA and CDR2 SQIVND (reference sequence). Trimming shortened V by 6 bases and J by 1 base, and 6 bases separated the two germline ends. This CDR3 comprises 13 residues. CDR3 amino acids: CASRAGNTGELFF. The CDR3 nucleotides read TGTGCCAGTAGGGCAGGGAACACCGGGGAGCTGTTTTTT.

This chain joins TRBV30 and TRBJ2-6; TRBD1 matches 8 bases. The germline V gene has CDR1 GTSNPN and CDR2 SVGIG (reference sequence). The trim removed 2 bases at V and 2 bases at J, leaving 11 bases unmatched. The length of the CDR3 is 18 residues. CDR3 nucleotide sequence: TGTGCCTGGAGTCGGTGGCCAGGGGGCGCGACTGGGGCCAACGTCCTGACTTTC. It yields the protein CAWSRWPGGATGANVLTF.

The gene calls are TRBV18 and TRBJ2-1, with 7 positions matching TRBD1. Germline CDR1 reads KGHSH; CDR2 reads LQKENI. The junction had 5 bases not matched to a gene; V was cut back by 7 bases and J by 5 bases. CDR3 size: 13 residues. CDR3 region: CASYEGAHNEQFF. The DNA of the CDR3 is TGTGCCAGCTACGAGGGGGCGCACAATGAGCAGTTCTTC.

The chain employs TRBV7-3 and TRBJ2-5; TRBD1 matches 9 bases. CDR1 and CDR2 from the germline V gene are SGHTA and FQGTGA. V dropped 2 bases and J dropped 5; count of bases not matched to a gene: 3. This CDR3 has 14 residues. CDR3 protein: CASSLSGQGETQYF. In DNA, the CDR3 is TGTGCCAGCAGCTTATCCGGACAGGGGGAGACCCAGTACTTC.

The gene calls are TRBV4-3 and TRBJ2-1; possibly TRBD2 for D (6 bases). Trimming removed 5 bases at V and 1 base at J, with 12 bases between. The CDR3 extends over 15 amino acids. CDR1 is LGHNA and CDR2 is YSLEER in the germline V gene. The CDR3 region is CASSYRLVSYNEQFF. As DNA, the CDR3 is TGCGCCAGCAGCTATCGACTAGTGTCCTACAATGAGCAGTTCTTC.

V and J are TRBV19 and TRBJ2-1; maybe TRBD2 (5 bases). The germline gives CDR1 LNHDA, CDR2 SQIVND (reference sequence). This CDR3 spans 14 amino acids. Trimming removed 5 bases from V and 3 bases from J, with 11 bases in between. The CDR3 spells CASSPWTHYNEQFF. CDR3 in DNA: TGTGCCAGTAGTCCCTGGACTCACTACAATGAGCAGTTCTTC.

The chain carries TRBV5-8 and TRBJ1-1; D is undetermined. CDR3 length: 11 amino acids. CDR1 is SGHTS and CDR2 is YDEGEE in the germline V gene. Trimming shortened V by 2 bases and J by 5 bases, and 4 bases separated the two germline ends. CDR3 sequence reads: CASSLGTEAFF. The CDR3 region has the DNA TGTGCCAGCAGCTTAGGGACTGAAGCTTTCTTT.

The rearrangement links TRBV27 to TRBJ2-1; 7 bases fit TRBD2. J gave up 0 bases and V 5 bases, and 10 bases lay outside the gene matches. CDR1 and CDR2 from the germline V gene are MNHEY and SMNVEV (reference sequence). This CDR3 spans 17 amino acids. This CDR3 reads CASSPPWPGGSYNEQFF. In DNA form, the CDR3 reads TGTGCCAGCAGTCCTCCTTGGCCGGGGGGCTCCTACAATGAGCAGTTCTTC.

This clone appeared a single time. The chain employs TRBV7-8 and TRBJ1-2; D perhaps matches TRBD1 (5 bases). The germline CDR1 and CDR2 sequences are SGHVS and FQNEAQ. Trimming removed 3 bases at V and 2 bases at J, with 10 bases between. The CDR3 covers 14 residues. CDR3 bases: TGTGCCAGCAGCTTCCGGGAGGGGAACTATGGCTACACCTTC. The encoded protein is CASSFREGNYGYTF.

J is TRBJ1-4 and V is TRBV5-4; TRBD1 might be the D (6 bases). Trimming removed 4 bases from V and 5 bases from J, with 15 bases in between. From germline, CDR1 is SGHNT and CDR2 YYREEE (reference sequence). This CDR3 is built from 15 residues. The DNA for the CDR3 is TGTGCCAGCAGCCCGACAGGAAGCATGAATGAAAAACTGTTTTTT. This sequence encodes CASSPTGSMNEKLFF.

This rearrangement joins TRBV7-9 to TRBJ1-1; D gene uncertain. CDR3 length: 13 residues. V lost 8 bases and J lost 1, with 11 bases in between. The germline gives CDR1 SEHNR, CDR2 FQNEAQ (reference sequence). As DNA, the CDR3 is TGTGCCAGCCTTGGCCAGGAGAACACTGAAGCTTTCTTT. Its translation: CASLGQENTEAFF.

This clone has only one observation. The chain has TRBV4-3 and TRBJ2-3, with a weak D call TRBD1 (6 bases). V was trimmed by 0 bases and J by 7 bases, leaving 14 bases between them. The CDR3 extends over 15 amino acids. Germline-derived CDR1 and CDR2 are LGHNA and YSLEER. The CDR3 coding sequence is TGCGCCAGCAGCCAAGACCGGACAGCGCAAAATACGCAGTATTTT. Protein product: CASSQDRTAQNTQYF.

The J gene is TRBJ2-7, the V gene TRBV5-4; no clear D. There are 14 residues in the CDR3. Germline V gene lookup returns CDR1 SGHNT and CDR2 YYREEE (reference sequence). V was cut by 0 bases and J by 2 bases, with 9 bases left in between. CDR3 loop: CASSLAASPYEQYF. CDR3 DNA sequence: TGTGCCAGCAGCTTGGCGGCTTCCCCCTACGAGCAGTACTTC.

The chain recombines TRBV24-1 with TRBJ2-7; D is perhaps TRBD2 (7 bases). V dropped 2 bases and J dropped 0 bases, with 13 bases sitting between them. This CDR3 is 16 amino acids long. Germline lookup yields CDR1 KGHDR and CDR2 SFDVKD. The CDR3 nucleotides are TGTGCCACCAGTGATTCCAGGGAGGGACACTCCTACGAGCAGTACTTC. Amino acids: CATSDSREGHSYEQYF.

V and J are TRBV11-2 and TRBJ2-5, with D hard to call. This CDR3 is built from 11 residues. The V and J ends lost 5 bases and 5 bases respectively, with 6 bases between them. Looked up from germline, CDR1 is SGHAT and CDR2 is FQNNGV. The DNA for the CDR3 is TGTGCCAGCAGCGTGGCTGAGACCCAGTACTTC. Translating gives CASSVAETQYF. Full variable domain (missing parts from reference TRBV11-2 and TRBJ2-5): EAGVAQSPRYKIIEKRQSVAFWCNPISGHATLYWYQQILGQGPKLLIQFQNNGVVDDSQLPKDRFSAERLKGVDSTLKIQPAKLEDSAVYLCASSVAETQYFGPGTRLLVL.

This chain links TRBV15 with TRBJ2-7; 8 nucleotides match TRBD2. The length of the CDR3 is 18 residues. V gave up 1 base and J gave up 3 bases; unmatched junction bases: 14. Germline CDR1 reads LNHNV; CDR2 reads YYDKDF (reference sequence). The CDR3: CATSRVSGSGDPRYEQYF. In DNA form, the CDR3 reads TGTGCCACCAGCAGAGTCTCGGGTAGCGGGGACCCACGCTACGAGCAGTACTTC.

This chain connects TRBV10-3 to TRBJ2-3; 11 bases are a match to TRBD2. With V trimmed by 6 bases and J by 6 bases, 11 bases remained unmatched. CDR3 size: 16 residues. Per the germline V gene, CDR1 is ENHRY and CDR2 is SYGVKD. The CDR3: CAISNPLAGGGDTQYF. The CDR3 nucleotides read TGTGCCATCAGCAACCCGCTAGCGGGGGGAGGGGATACGCAGTATTTT.

The chain links TRBV6-5 to TRBJ2-1, with D perhaps TRBD2 (5 bases). Germline V CDR1 and CDR2: MNHEY, SVGAGI. The V end lost 6 bases, the J end lost 8 bases, and 20 bases lay between the germline ends. This CDR3 is 15 amino acids long. CDR3 DNA sequence: TGTGCCAGCAGCGTCATGGGTTTCCCGAGGGATGAGCAGTTCTTC. Amino acids: CASSVMGFPRDEQFF.

V is TRBV15 and J is TRBJ2-6; D is undetermined. The germline gives CDR1 LNHNV, CDR2 YYDKDF (reference sequence). V was trimmed by 6 bases and J by 0 bases, leaving 3 bases between them. There are 13 residues in the CDR3. DNA of the CDR3: TGTGCCACCAGGTTCTCTGGGGCCAACGTCCTGACTTTC. Its translation is CATRFSGANVLTF.

The gene calls are TRBV9 and TRBJ2-2; D is possibly TRBD1 (6 bases). Germline CDR1 SGDLS, CDR2 YYNGEE. The CDR3 sequence is 17 residues long. V dropped 3 bases and J dropped 3 bases, with 18 bases sitting between them. The CDR3, as DNA: TGTGCCAGCAGCGCGCCTTCAGGGGATCTAGACACCGGGGAGCTGTTTTTT. This translates into CASSAPSGDLDTGELFF.

The rearrangement uses TRBV9 and TRBJ2-2, with D perhaps given as TRBD1 or TRBD2 (5 bases each). CDR1 is SGDLS, CDR2 YYNGEE, per germline. V was clipped by 4 bases and J by 2 bases, with 15 bases between them. The CDR3 has 16 amino acids. The CDR3 coding sequence is TGTGCCAGCAGCCGGGATTGGGGGTCTAACACCGGGGAGCTGTTTTTT. Residues: CASSRDWGSNTGELFF.